Listed below are T cell receptor beta chains from one sample, sequenced in a study of cytomegalovirus exposure and HLA in healthy donors. Method: immunoSEQ multiplex PCR; TCRdb's copy keeps in-frame clones and lacks some. The sample carries tens of thousands of clones, approximately 84% recorded once. Sample: PBMCs. The receptors stem from a woman aged 18 to 35 in good health and CMV-seropositive. CDR3s include the opening cysteine and the closing phenylalanine or tryptophan. The D gene is left open where the match is weak. Clone size is given for some rows only: seen once, a few or many times, or a class if the clone is expanded.

j_call d_call v_call clone_size cdr3_nt cdr3_aa
TRBJ1-2 NA TRBV27 NA TGTGCCAGCAACAGAGGGAACTGTGGCTACACCTTC CASNRGNCGYTF
TRBJ2-5 TRBD1 TRBV7-2 NA TGTGCCAGCAGCCGGTCCGGGACAGGGGGCTTGGAGACCCAGTACTTC CASSRSGTGGLETQYF
TRBJ2-1 TRBD2 TRBV5-1 NA TGCGCCAGCAGTCAGTCCGGGACTAGCGGGGGGGCTTCTCTCTTC CASSQSGTSGGASLF
TRBJ1-2 NA TRBV5-1 NA TGCGCCAGCAGCTTGGCCTATGGGACACCTTATGGCTACACCTTC CASSLAYGTPYGYTF
TRBJ1-2 TRBD1 TRBV5-6 NA TGTGCCAGCACCCTATTACAGGGGGGCTATGGCTACACCTTC CASTLLQGGYGYTF
TRBJ2-5 NA TRBV6-6 NA TGTGCCAGCAGTTATTTTGGGAGAGAGACCCAGTACTTC CASSYFGRETQYF
TRBJ1-2 NA TRBV7-3 NA TGTGCCAGCAGCCCTGTAGGGGGATTGGATGGCTACACCTTC CASSPVGGLDGYTF
TRBJ2-7 NA TRBV13 NA TGTGCCAGCAGCCCACGTCAATTCAGGGGCTACGAGCAGTACTTC CASSPRQFRGYEQYF
TRBJ2-6 TRBD1 TRBV19 NA TGTGCCAGTAGTTTTATCCGCCGACAGGGAAGGGTCTCTGGGGCCAACGTCCTGACTTTC CASSFIRRQGRVSGANVLTF
TRBJ2-4 NA TRBV1 few TGCACCAGCGAGCCGAGTAGCGGGAAGAAAAACATTCAGTACTTC CTSEPSSGKKNIQYF
TRBJ1-2 NA TRBV30 NA TGTGCCTGGAGTTGGGCAGCAGCACCCATTAATGGCTACACCTTC CAWSWAAAPINGYTF
TRBJ2-7 NA TRBV10-2 NA TGCGCCAGCAGTGAGGGGGGCGGGAGTTTCTACGAGCAGTACTTC CASSEGGGSFYEQYF
TRBJ2-7 NA TRBV27 NA TGTGCCAGCAGTTTATCGTGGTTTACTTTCTACGAGCAGTACTTC CASSLSWFTFYEQYF
TRBJ2-7 TRBD1 TRBV27 NA TGTGCCAGCAGTTCACAGGGGTTCCACGAGCAGTACTTC CASSSQGFHEQYF
TRBJ1-1 NA TRBV5-1 NA TGCGCCAGCAGCTTCCGGGACACTGAAGCTTTCTTT CASSFRDTEAFF
TRBJ1-1 NA TRBV2 NA TGTGCCAGCAGTACGGCGACAGGAGCCACTGAAGCTTTCTTT CASSTATGATEAFF
TRBJ2-7 TRBD1 TRBV27 NA TGTGCCAGCAGACAGGACAGGACGTCATACGAGCAGTACTTC CASRQDRTSYEQYF
TRBJ2-7 NA TRBV14 NA TGTGCCAGCAGCCACCCTGAGTTAGGGGCCACCGAGCAGTACTTC CASSHPELGATEQYF
TRBJ2-2 TRBD2 TRBV28 NA TGTGCCAGCAGTCCACCCTACTTAGCGGGAGATACCGGGGAGCTGTTTTTT CASSPPYLAGDTGELFF
TRBJ2-1 NA TRBV29-1 NA TGCAGCGTGGAGATACTAGGAGAGCAGTTCTTC CSVEILGEQFF
TRBJ2-5 NA TRBV14 NA TGTGCCAGCAGCCAAGATACCGGGTTTGTGGTGGAGACCCAGTACTTC CASSQDTGFVVETQYF
TRBJ1-1 NA TRBV19 NA TGTGCCAGTAGTCACAGGGTGGGGATAAACACTGAAGCTTTCTTT CASSHRVGINTEAFF
TRBJ2-1 NA TRBV29-1 NA TGCAGCGTTCCCCTAGCGGGACAGGAGTATGAGCAGTTCTTC CSVPLAGQEYEQFF
TRBJ1-2 TRBD1 TRBV5-1 NA TGCGCCAGCAGCCCGGACCGACAGGGGTTGGATGGCTACACCTTC CASSPDRQGLDGYTF
TRBJ1-2 NA TRBV29-1 NA TGCAGCGTAGCCGTTCCTACGACTAACTATGGCTACACCTTC CSVAVPTTNYGYTF
TRBJ1-2 NA TRBV11-2 NA TGTGCCAGCAGCACTGCGGGGGGGCTGGATGGCTACACCTTC CASSTAGGLDGYTF
TRBJ2-7 NA TRBV25-1 NA TGTGCCAGCAGTGAAATAGGGGCTGTCTACGAGCAGTACTTC CASSEIGAVYEQYF
TRBJ2-1 TRBD2 TRBV5-1 NA TGCGCCAGCAGCTTGGATGGGCGGGGGGGCGCGGATGAGCAGTTCTTC CASSLDGRGGADEQFF
TRBJ2-7 TRBD1 TRBV18 NA TGTGCCAGCTCACCGGGACAGAACTACGAGCAGTACTTC CASSPGQNYEQYF
TRBJ1-6 TRBD1 TRBV5-4 NA TGTGCCAGCAGCCCGACAGGGAACAGTAATTCACCCCTCCACTTT CASSPTGNSNSPLHF
TRBJ2-2 TRBD1 TRBV6-5 NA TGTGCCAGCAGTCTGACAGGGTCCGGGGAGCTGTTTTTT CASSLTGSGELFF
TRBJ1-4 NA TRBV7-9 NA TGTGCCAGCAGCCCCCGGCGCAGGGTCCCTGAAAAACTGTTTTTT CASSPRRRVPEKLFF
TRBJ2-5 TRBD1 TRBV4-1 NA TGCGCCAGCAGCCAACAGGACAGGGAGACCCAGTACTTC CASSQQDRETQYF
TRBJ2-3 TRBD2 TRBV6-5 NA TGTGCCAGCAGTTCGATAGCGGGGGGGCGTCGTACGCAGTATTTT CASSSIAGGRRTQYF
TRBJ2-6 TRBD2 TRBV28 NA TGTGCCAGCAGAAGACTAGCGGGACTGACTGGGGCCAACGTCCTGACTTTC CASRRLAGLTGANVLTF
TRBJ2-1 TRBD2 TRBV10-1 NA TGCGCCAGCAGTGAGTCTAGGGCTAGCGGACACTACAATGAGCAGTTCTTC CASSESRASGHYNEQFF
TRBJ1-1 TRBD1 TRBV19 NA TGTGCCAGTAGTATTATGACAGGGAAGATGAACACTGAAGCTTTCTTT CASSIMTGKMNTEAFF
TRBJ1-4 TRBD1 TRBV9 NA TGTGCCAGCAGCGTAGACAAGGACAGGGTAAATGAAAAACTGTTTTTT CASSVDKDRVNEKLFF
TRBJ2-3 NA TRBV19 NA TGTGCCAGTAATCTTGCGGGGTCAGATACGCAGTATTTT CASNLAGSDTQYF
TRBJ2-1 NA TRBV2 NA TGTGCCAGCAGTGAAAGGCGGGACCACAATGAGCAGTTCTTC CASSERRDHNEQFF